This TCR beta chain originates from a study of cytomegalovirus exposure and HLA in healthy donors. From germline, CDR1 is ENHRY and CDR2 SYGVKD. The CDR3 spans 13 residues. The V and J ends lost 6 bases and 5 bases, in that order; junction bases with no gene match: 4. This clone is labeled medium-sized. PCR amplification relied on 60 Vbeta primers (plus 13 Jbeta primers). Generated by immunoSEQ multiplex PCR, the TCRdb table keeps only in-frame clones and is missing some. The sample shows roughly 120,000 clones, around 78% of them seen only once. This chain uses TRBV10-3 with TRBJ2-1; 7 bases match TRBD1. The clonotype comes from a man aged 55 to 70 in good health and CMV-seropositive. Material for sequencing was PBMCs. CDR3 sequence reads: CAIRTGTDNEQFF. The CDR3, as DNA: TGTGCCATCAGGACAGGGACCGACAATGAGCAGTTCTTC.